One and the same sample provided the 11 T cell receptor beta chains below, sequenced in a study of T cell repertoires in cytomegalovirus infection. No antigen has been identified for these receptors. TCRdb reanalysed the reads using MiXCR and keeps one entry per CDR3 protein. The table has about 740,000 distinct CDR3 sequences, around a third seen once. The sample consisted of cultured PBMCs, taken from culture after CMV antigen stimulation. Every receptor here comes from a human donor in good health (CMV status not recorded). Some clones in this sample may be carry-over from other donors' samples.

This clonotype was observed a few times. This chain connects TRBV6-2 or TRBV6-3 to TRBJ2-1, with D possibly called TRBD1 or TRBD2 (5 bases each). The CDR3 length is 14 residues. Between the trimmed V and J ends, which lost 6 bases and 0 bases, there was a span of 9 bases. Germline-derived CDR1 and CDR2 are MNHEY and SVGEGT. The CDR3 loop is CASRGESSYNEQFF. In nucleotides, the CDR3 is TGTGCCAGCAGGGGGGAGAGCTCCTACAATGAGCAGTTCTTC.

The gene calls are TRBV7-2 and TRBJ1-6; D may be TRBD1 (5 bases). Germline lookup yields CDR1 SGHTA and CDR2 FQGNSA. V was trimmed by 5 bases and J by 0 bases, leaving 26 bases between them. This CDR3 is 21 amino acids long. In DNA form, the CDR3 reads TGTGCCAGCAGCCAGACCCCCTTGGGGGACCCCTGGAGCTCCTATAATTCACCCCTCCACTTT. Translating it yields CASSQTPLGDPWSSYNSPLHF.

The chain carries TRBV7-6 and TRBJ1-4; a weak D match, TRBD1 (6 bases). The CDR3 consists of 13 residues. Germline CDR1 SGHVS, CDR2 FNYEAQ. Trimming left V 3 bases short and J 10 bases short, with 12 bases between. The CDR3 reads CASSLGGGGKLFF. The CDR3 nucleotides read TGTGCCAGCAGCTTGGGCGGGGGCGGAAAACTGTTTTTT.

The chain links TRBV7-8 to TRBJ2-3; the D is unclear. Trimming shortened V by 8 bases and J by 3 bases, and 21 bases separated the two germline ends. CDR1 and CDR2 (germline): SGHVS, FQNEAQ. The CDR3 runs 16 residues. The CDR3 DNA reads TGTGCCAGCTTCACCCCCCTGGCCGGAGTGACAGATACGCAGTATTTT. This translates into CASFTPLAGVTDTQYF.

V is TRBV7-9 and J is TRBJ1-1; D ambiguous. The CDR3 runs to 15 residues. CDR1 is SEHNR and CDR2 is FQNEAQ in the germline V gene (reference sequence). Deletions cut 3 bases from V and 1 base from J, with 12 bases between. The CDR3 reads CASSFQDPTNTEAFF. In DNA form, the CDR3 reads TGTGCCAGCAGCTTCCAGGACCCAACGAACACTGAAGCTTTCTTT.

The chain has TRBV6-6 and TRBJ2-4; D possibly corresponds to TRBD2 (7 bases). Germline V gene data show CDR1 as MNHNY and CDR2 as SVGAGI (reference sequence). CDR3 length: 17 residues. V dropped 6 bases and J dropped 1 base, with 19 bases sitting between them. CDR3 sequence: CASSPPGGGAAKNIQYF. DNA of the CDR3: TGTGCCAGCAGCCCTCCTGGGGGGGGGGCGGCCAAAAACATTCAGTACTTC.

The CDR3 region is CASRRDYSQQFF. The CDR3 nucleotides read TGTGCCAGCAGAAGGGACTACAGTCAGCAGTTCTTC. The chain has TRBV6-2 or TRBV6-3 and TRBJ2-1; TRBD2 agrees at 7 bases. Germline assignment: CDR1 MNHEY and CDR2 SVGEGT. The CDR3 is made up of 12 amino acids. V shed 6 bases and J 11 bases; nucleotides not matched to a gene: 7.

This clonotype was seen more than once but under ten times. The chain joins TRBV20-1 to TRBJ2-1; TRBD2 matches 12 bases. Germline-derived CDR1 and CDR2 are DFQATT and SNEGSKA (reference sequence). V was pared by 4 bases and J by 8 bases, with 3 bases of the junction left unmatched. The CDR3 loop spans 13 amino acids. CDR3 sequence reads: CSATSGRVYEQFF. The CDR3 DNA reads TGCAGTGCTACTAGCGGGAGGGTGTATGAGCAGTTCTTC.

The chain carries TRBV7-9 and TRBJ2-2, with D maybe TRBD2 (6 bases). Germline CDR1 and CDR2: SEHNR and FQNEAQ (reference sequence). V was pared by 5 bases and J by 6 bases, with 13 bases between. The CDR3 is made up of 14 amino acids. In nucleotides, the CDR3 is TGTGCCAGCAGCCCGGCGGGGTGGCCCGGGGAGCTGTTTTTT. Protein sequence: CASSPAGWPGELFF.

V usage is TRBV10-3 and J usage is TRBJ2-3; 9 bases agree with TRBD2. This CDR3 comprises 15 residues. Germline V gene data show CDR1 as ENHRY and CDR2 as SYGVKD. Trimming at V came to 10 bases and at J to 5 bases, leaving 13 bases not matched to a gene. The CDR3 DNA reads TGTGCCACTACCCCCACTAGCGGGTCCATAGATACGCAGTATTTT. This encodes CATTPTSGSIDTQYF.

The sample holds many counts of this clonotype. The V and J genes are TRBV7-2 and TRBJ1-6; D ambiguous. The germline V and J ends were trimmed by 0 bases and 7 bases, with 4 bases remaining between them. CDR1 and CDR2 (germline): SGHTA, FQGNSA. This CDR3 is 13 amino acids long. The CDR3 spells CASSLARNSPLHF. In nucleotides, the CDR3 is TGTGCCAGCAGCTTAGCGCGGAATTCACCCCTCCACTTT.